These 13 T cell receptor beta chains came from one sample sequenced in a study of tumour-infiltrating T cells in Burkitt lymphoma. TCRdb's copy holds only in-frame clones and misses some; the assay was immunoSEQ multiplex PCR. In the table there are about 13,000 clones, 85% of which are singletons. The sample comprised tumor tissue. These receptor sequences come from a human donor with diffuse large B-cell lymphoma.

The V gene is TRBV4-2, the J gene TRBJ1-5; a possible D gene is TRBD1 (5 bases). V gave up 1 base and J gave up 5 bases, with 12 bases separating them. This CDR3 spans 15 amino acids. Germline V gene lookup returns CDR1 LGHNA and CDR2 YNFKEQ. The CDR3 DNA follows: TGTGCCAGCAGCCAAGGGGGCCAGGGCCATCAGCCCCAGCATTTT. Translation gives CASSQGGQGHQPQHF.

The chain combines TRBV5-4 with TRBJ1-2; tentative D call: TRBD1 (6 bases). The length of the CDR3 is 14 residues. The germline CDR1 and CDR2 sequences are SGHNT and YYREEE (reference sequence). V lost 2 bases to trimming and J lost 5 bases, with 13 bases between them. CDR3 in amino acids: CASSLSGGLYGYTF. The CDR3 DNA sequence: TGTGCCAGCAGCTTATCCGGGGGCTTATATGGCTACACCTTC.

This chain connects TRBV7-8 to TRBJ2-5; 7 nucleotides line up with TRBD1. The junction had 8 bases not matched to a gene; V was cut back by 5 bases and J by 5 bases. Germline CDR1 is SGHVS and CDR2 is FQNEAQ. The CDR3 has 14 residues. As DNA, the CDR3 is TGTGCCAGCAGCCGACAGGGCGGTTGGGAGACCCAGTACTTC. This translates into CASSRQGGWETQYF.

The genes are TRBV6-5 and TRBJ1-1, with D possibly being TRBD1 (6 bases). V was shortened by 4 bases and J by 7 bases, with 16 bases between the two germline ends. Germline CDR1 MNHEY, CDR2 SVGAGI. The CDR3 sequence is 14 residues long. CDR3: CASSSPGHPNEAFF. In DNA form, the CDR3 reads TGTGCCAGCAGTTCCCCGGGACACCCGAATGAAGCTTTCTTT.

The chain employs TRBV4-3 and TRBJ1-1; tentatively, D is TRBD1 (5 bases). The CDR3 consists of 13 residues. V was pared by 4 bases and J by 7 bases, with 13 bases between. CDR1 and CDR2 (germline): LGHNA, YSLEER. The CDR3 DNA follows: TGCGCCAGCAGCCGAGGGGATCACCTTGAAGCTTTCTTT. Its protein is CASSRGDHLEAFF.

The V call is TRBV19, the J call TRBJ1-5, with 7 nucleotides matching TRBD1. With V trimmed by 10 bases and J by 6 bases, 6 bases remained unmatched. CDR1 LNHDA and CDR2 SQIVND come from the germline V gene (reference sequence). CDR3 size: 12 residues. CDR3 nucleotides: TGTGCCACCACGACAGGGTCTCAGCCCCAGCATTTT. Amino acids: CATTTGSQPQHF.

J is TRBJ1-1 and V is TRBV7-9, with D possibly TRBD1 on 5 matching bases. Looked up from germline, CDR1 is SEHNR and CDR2 is FQNEAQ (reference sequence). Trimming removed 2 bases at V and 10 bases at J, with 20 bases between. CDR3 length equals 15 residues. The CDR3 reads CASSLTGMWGGGAFF. The CDR3 DNA reads as TGTGCCAGCAGCTTAACCGGCATGTGGGGTGGGGGAGCTTTCTTT.

This chain links TRBV27 with TRBJ1-4; no reliable D call. Trimming pared 3 bases from V and 2 bases from J, leaving 7 bases between. CDR1 and CDR2 (germline): MNHEY, SMNVEV (reference sequence). The CDR3 runs to 14 residues. CDR3 region: CASSFLQTNEKLFF. The CDR3 DNA reads TGTGCCAGCAGTTTCTTGCAGACTAATGAAAAACTGTTTTTT.

The V call is TRBV2, the J call TRBJ1-2; weak D call: TRBD1 (6 bases). CDR3 length: 17 amino acids. V was shortened by 1 base and J by 3 bases, with 18 bases between the two germline ends. Per germline, CDR1 SNHLY and CDR2 FYNNEI. The CDR3, as DNA: TGTGCCAGCAGTGAAGGGATTTCGACAGGTACTCACTATGGCTACACCTTC. It yields the protein CASSEGISTGTHYGYTF.

The chain combines TRBV21-1 with TRBJ1-3; the table assigns TRBD1, which was not confirmed against the DNA. TRBV21-1 is marked as a pseudogene. The CDR3 sequence is 16 residues long. CDR3 protein: CASSNDNPRSRNTIYF. The CDR3 DNA follows: TGTGCCAGCAGCAATGACAACCCACGCAGTAGAAACACCATATATTTT.

The V gene is TRBV6-1, the J gene TRBJ1-1; D unclear. The germline gives CDR1 MNHNS, CDR2 SASEGT. CDR3 length equals 13 residues. V shed 7 bases and J shed 1 base, with 10 bases lying between them. CDR3: CASIPMGNTEAFF. The CDR3 region has the DNA TGTGCCAGCATCCCAATGGGGAACACTGAAGCTTTCTTT.

A remark on this clone: The sample carries other DNA sequences with the same CDR3. V usage is TRBV19 and J usage is TRBJ2-7; TRBD2 agrees at 11 bases. This CDR3 spans 15 amino acids. The V gene's germline CDR1 is LNHDA and CDR2 SQIVND (reference sequence). The V and J ends lost 5 bases and 1 base, in that order; junction bases with no gene match: 4. DNA for the CDR3: TGTGCCAGTAGTTGGGGACTAGCGGCATCCTACGAGCAGTACTTC. This sequence encodes CASSWGLAASYEQYF.

The J gene is TRBJ1-2, the V gene TRBV4-1, with D unclear. Trimming cost V 3 bases and J 3 bases, with 11 bases left between them. The CDR3 is 14 amino acids. CDR1 MGHRA and CDR2 YSYEKL come from the germline V gene. The DNA for the CDR3 is TGCGCCAGCAGCCAGGAACTAATCCACTATGGCTACACCTTC. It yields the protein CASSQELIHYGYTF.